Listed here is a single T cell receptor (beta chain). The length of the CDR3 is 14 residues. The V end was cut by 6 bases, the J end by 7 bases, with 15 bases between. The germline CDR1 and CDR2 sequences are MNHNS and SASEGT. The sample originates from a study of cytomegalovirus exposure and HLA in healthy donors. Data came from immunoSEQ multiplex PCR; TCRdb stores just in-frame clones and leaves some out. The sample lists about 160,000 clones, approximately 89% occurring once. This receptor was obtained from a woman aged 18-29 years in good health and CMV-seropositive. What was sequenced was PBMCs. The chain employs TRBV6-1 and TRBJ1-4; D uncertain. CDR3 sequence (DNA): TGTGCCAGCAGAGACCTTAGCAAAAGTGAAAAACTGTTTTTT. This gives the protein CASRDLSKSEKLFF.